These 27 T cell receptor beta chains were all obtained from the same sample, sequenced in a study of T cell responses to AZD1222 COVID-19 vaccine. TCRdb's copy holds only in-frame clones and misses some; the assay was immunoSEQ multiplex PCR. The sample has approximately 150,000 clones, around 90% seen once. This specimen consisted of peripheral blood, obtained 28 days after the second AZD1222 dose. Source of these receptors: an adult who received the AZD1222 COVID-19 vaccine.

The chain couples TRBV15 to TRBJ2-1, with D possibly matching TRBD1 (7 bases). The CDR3 totals 18 residues. Per the germline V gene, CDR1 is LNHNV and CDR2 is YYDKDF (reference sequence). Trimming took 0 bases from V and 2 from J, leaving 17 bases between them. For the CDR3, the DNA is TGTGCCACCAGCAGAGATCGTCGCGGGACAGACCCCTACAATGAGCAGTTCTTC. This encodes CATSRDRRGTDPYNEQFF.

V usage is TRBV9 and J usage is TRBJ1-1, with 11 bases that match TRBD1. V shed 4 bases, J shed 11 bases, and the junction held 16 bases outside the gene matches. Germline V lookup: CDR1 SGDLS, CDR2 YYNGEE. CDR3 length: 16 amino acids. CDR3 in DNA: TGTGCCAGCAGCACCGGACAGGGGGCGTCGCTTGGGACCGCTTTCTTT. Translating it yields CASSTGQGASLGTAFF.

The V gene is TRBV2, the J gene TRBJ1-1; tentatively, D is TRBD1 (5 bases). CDR1 and CDR2 from the germline V gene are SNHLY and FYNNEI. Trimming stripped 9 bases from V and 11 bases from J, with 19 bases between. The CDR3 contains 12 residues. CDR3 region: CASRGASGTAFF. The CDR3 DNA sequence: TGTGCCAGTCGCGGAGCCTCGGGGACGGCTTTCTTT. Drawing the rest from reference TRBV2 and TRBJ1-1, the complete variable domain is EPEVTQTPSHQVTQMGQEVILRCVPISNHLYFYWYRQILGQKVEFLVSFYNNEISEKSEIFDDQFSVERPDGSNFTLKIRSTKLEDSAMYFCASRGASGTAFFGQGTRLTVV.

V and J are TRBV6-2 or TRBV6-3 and TRBJ1-1; D might be TRBD1 (5 bases). Trimming shortened V by 0 bases and J by 2 bases, and 10 bases separated the two germline ends. The CDR3 length is 15 residues. Per the germline V gene, CDR1 is MNHEY and CDR2 is SVGEGT. Here the CDR3 reads CASSYSGTPNTEAFF. The CDR3 DNA follows: TGTGCCAGCAGTTACTCTGGGACTCCAAACACTGAAGCTTTCTTT.

J is TRBJ2-5 and V is TRBV3-1 (or the pseudogene TRBV3-2); D perhaps matches TRBD2 (5 bases). Germline CDR1 LGHDT, CDR2 YNNKEL (reference sequence). The CDR3 is 14 amino acids. V was shortened by 2 bases and J by 0 bases, with 7 bases between the two germline ends. The CDR3 DNA reads as TGTGCCAGCAGCCAACGGGGTTACCAAGAGACCCAGTACTTC. It codes for CASSQRGYQETQYF.

The chain uses TRBV11-2 and TRBJ1-6; 7 bases agree with TRBD1. The CDR3 spans 16 residues. CDR1 is SGHAT and CDR2 is FQNNGV in the germline V gene. With V trimmed by 1 base and J by 6 bases, 6 bases remained unmatched. The CDR3 nucleotides are TGTGCCAGCAGCTTAGGGGCAGGGGGTGGTAATTCACCCCTCCACTTT. Its protein is CASSLGAGGGNSPLHF.

CDR3 sequence (DNA): TGTGCCATCAATTCCGCTATAGGGCCGACAGATACGCAGTATTTT. It translates to CAINSAIGPTDTQYF. This chain connects TRBV10-3 to TRBJ2-3; D gene unclear. Germline assignment: CDR1 ENHRY and CDR2 SYGVKD. This CDR3 has 15 amino acids. Trimming removed 7 bases at V and 3 bases at J, with 17 bases between.

V is TRBV6-2 or TRBV6-3 and J is TRBJ2-7; D unresolved. This CDR3 is 13 amino acids long. The V gene lost 4 bases and the J gene lost 5 bases, with 12 bases spanning the gap. Germline assignment: CDR1 MNHEY and CDR2 SVGEGT. CDR3 loop: CASSLQKRNEQYF. CDR3 in DNA: TGTGCCAGCAGTTTACAGAAAAGGAACGAGCAGTACTTC.

The genes are TRBV5-1 and TRBJ2-5; D perhaps matches TRBD1 (7 bases). The CDR3 is 16 residues long. The V gene lost 2 bases and the J gene lost 2 bases, with 16 bases spanning the gap. CDR1 is SGHRS, CDR2 YFSETQ, per germline. The CDR3 DNA follows: TGCGCCAGCAGCTTAAGTCCAGGGGGGTTTCAAGAGACCCAGTACTTC. The encoded protein is CASSLSPGGFQETQYF. The full variable domain, completed using reference TRBV5-1 and TRBJ2-5, is KAGVTQTPRYLIKTRGQQVTLSCSPISGHRSVSWYQQTPGQGLQFLFEYFSETQRNKGNFPGRFSGRQFSNSRSEMNVSTLELGDSALYLCASSLSPGGFQETQYFGPGTRLLVL.

V usage is TRBV5-6 and J usage is TRBJ1-5; D is unresolved. The ends were cut back, 4 bases at V and 3 bases at J, with 14 bases in the middle. Germline V CDR1 and CDR2: SGHDT, YYEEEE. The CDR3 has 15 residues. CDR3 sequence (DNA): TGTGCCAGCAGCGTCAGTCTCGGAGACAATCAGCCCCAGCATTTT. The encoded protein is CASSVSLGDNQPQHF.

The rearrangement joins TRBV5-5 to TRBJ1-4, with D possibly being TRBD1 (6 bases). In germline, CDR1 is SGHKS, CDR2 YYEKEE (reference sequence). Deletions cut 3 bases from V and 7 bases from J, with 16 bases between. The CDR3 extends over 15 amino acids. CDR3 nucleotides: TGTGCCAGCAGCTCTACAGGGAGCGGGGGTGAAAAACTGTTTTTT. Translating gives CASSSTGSGGEKLFF.

J is TRBJ1-2 and V is TRBV10-3; weak D call: TRBD1 (5 bases). The CDR3 spans 14 residues. With 4 bases removed from V and 3 bases from J, the gap between germline ends came to 12 bases. Germline loops: CDR1 ENHRY, CDR2 SYGVKD. The CDR3 region is CAISGGAQDYGYTF. CDR3 in DNA: TGTGCCATCAGTGGAGGGGCGCAGGACTATGGCTACACCTTC.

The V and J genes are TRBV7-8 and TRBJ1-6; D not certain. The V gene lost 4 bases and the J gene lost 7 bases, with 17 bases spanning the gap. Looked up from germline, CDR1 is SGHVS and CDR2 is FQNEAQ. The CDR3 runs 16 residues. CDR3 nucleotide sequence: TGTGCCAGCAGCTCGTCGGGCGTGGGGAGGAATTCACCCCTCCACTTT. Translation: CASSSSGVGRNSPLHF.

This rearrangement joins TRBV9 to TRBJ2-7; TRBD2 agrees at 7 bases. Germline CDR1 and CDR2: SGDLS and YYNGEE. V was pared by 3 bases and J by 2 bases, with 14 bases of the junction left unmatched. The CDR3 runs 17 residues. The chain's CDR3 is CASSAGWGSGNTYEQYF. The CDR3 coding sequence is TGTGCCAGCAGCGCCGGGTGGGGAAGCGGGAACACCTACGAGCAGTACTTC.

The V gene is TRBV5-8, the J gene TRBJ1-1; no firm D call. This CDR3 has 13 amino acids. Germline V CDR1 and CDR2: SGHTS, YDEGEE. V gave up 0 bases and J gave up 11 bases, with 14 bases separating them. CDR3 sequence: CASSLVTGVEAFF. The CDR3 DNA reads TGTGCCAGCAGCTTGGTCACCGGGGTGGAGGCTTTCTTT.

The V gene is TRBV6-5, the J gene TRBJ1-2; possibly TRBD1 for D (6 bases). V was trimmed by 0 bases and J by 0 bases, leaving 8 bases between them. This CDR3 comprises 15 residues. Germline V gene sequence: CDR1 MNHEY, CDR2 SVGAGI. The CDR3 DNA reads as TGTGCCAGCAGTTACTCGAGGGGGACTAACTATGGCTACACCTTC. Its translation is CASSYSRGTNYGYTF.

The V gene is TRBV2, the J gene TRBJ1-1, with a tentative D call TRBD1 (6 bases). Germline CDR1 is SNHLY and CDR2 is FYNNEI. CDR3 length: 14 residues. Trimming took off 7 bases at V and 0 bases at J, with 12 bases between the two ends. CDR3 bases: TGTGCCAGCACCACCGGGACATTGAACACTGAAGCTTTCTTT. Protein: CASTTGTLNTEAFF.

This clone has only a few counts. J is TRBJ2-3 and V is TRBV2, with D perhaps TRBD2 (6 bases). In germline, CDR1 is SNHLY, CDR2 FYNNEI. V was pared by 10 bases and J by 0 bases, with 20 bases between. The CDR3 contains 16 residues. The CDR3 DNA reads TGTGCCACCCAAAACCTAGCGATTCGTAGCACAGATACGCAGTATTTT. Translating gives CATQNLAIRSTDTQYF.

The J gene is TRBJ1-2, the V gene TRBV19; no clear D. Per the germline V gene, CDR1 is LNHDA and CDR2 is SQIVND (reference sequence). V gave up 8 bases and J gave up 8 bases, with 15 bases separating them. The CDR3 spans 12 residues. The CDR3 region has the DNA TGTGCCAGTGAGGACCGGCCTTGGGGCTACACCTTC. It translates to CASEDRPWGYTF.

The chain joins TRBV6-5 to TRBJ2-7; 11 bases match TRBD1. Trimming took 7 bases from V and 6 from J; bases not matched to a gene: 11. Germline lookup yields CDR1 MNHEY and CDR2 SVGAGI. The CDR3 runs 15 residues. As DNA, the CDR3 is TGTGCCAGCACCTTCCTCGGACAGGGGGCCAGCGAGCAGTACTTC. Its translation is CASTFLGQGASEQYF.

The V call is TRBV7-6, the J call TRBJ1-1; TRBD1 might be the D (6 bases). Germline V lookup: CDR1 SGHVS, CDR2 FNYEAQ. V lost 5 bases, J lost 5 bases, and 18 bases lay in between. This CDR3 spans 15 amino acids. The CDR3 DNA reads as TGTGCCAGCAGCGTAGATCGGGGGGCGAGAACTGAAGCTTTCTTT. It translates to CASSVDRGARTEAFF. The full variable domain, with the rest looked up from reference TRBV7-6 and TRBJ1-1, is GAGVSQSPRYKVTKRGQDVALRCDPISGHVSLYWYRQALGQGPEFLTYFNYEAQQDKSGLPNDRFSAERPEGSISTLTIQRTEQRDSAMYRCASSVDRGARTEAFFGQGTRLTVV.

V gene TRBV27 combines with J gene TRBJ1-6, with a possible D match to TRBD1 (5 bases). Per the germline V gene, CDR1 is MNHEY and CDR2 is SMNVEV (reference sequence). Trimming removed 5 bases at V and 1 base at J, with 21 bases between. This CDR3 has 19 amino acids. CDR3 bases: TGTGCCAGCAGTGGGACGCCCGAAGGGCCGAGGTCCTATAATTCACCCCTCCACTTT. The encoded protein is CASSGTPEGPRSYNSPLHF.

The chain uses TRBV29-1 and TRBJ2-6; 9 nucleotides line up with TRBD1. The CDR3 spans 14 residues. J lost 4 bases, V lost 4 bases, and 2 bases had no gene match. Germline V gene data show CDR1 as SQVTM and CDR2 as ANQGSEA. Here the CDR3 DNA reads TGCAGCGTTGGGACAGGGGCCGGGGCCAACGTCCTGACTTTC. It is translated as CSVGTGAGANVLTF.

The J gene is TRBJ2-3, the V gene TRBV2; 8 bases fit TRBD1. V dropped 6 bases and J dropped 2; count of bases not matched to a gene: 10. The CDR3 is made up of 16 amino acids. Germline V gene data show CDR1 as SNHLY and CDR2 as FYNNEI. CDR3 protein: CASSQETGVITDTQYF. The CDR3 region has the DNA TGTGCCAGCAGCCAAGAGACAGGGGTCATCACAGATACGCAGTATTTT.

The rearrangement links TRBV7-9 to TRBJ2-1; D is perhaps TRBD1 (5 bases). Between the trimmed V and J ends, which lost 6 bases and 8 bases, there was a span of 23 bases. The CDR3 is 16 residues long. Germline V gene data show CDR1 as SEHNR and CDR2 as FQNEAQ (reference sequence). CDR3 loop: CASSLGGVGATDEQFF. The CDR3, as DNA: TGTGCCAGCAGTCTGGGTGGCGTAGGGGCGACCGATGAGCAGTTCTTC.

In DNA, the CDR3 is TGTGCCAGCAGGGGAGGGCTCGGAGCTTTCTTT. Translated, it gives CASRGGLGAFF. This rearrangement joins TRBV27 to TRBJ1-1; D uncertain. Trimming removed 6 bases from V and 10 bases from J, with 12 bases in between. CDR3 length equals 11 residues. In germline, CDR1 is MNHEY, CDR2 SMNVEV (reference sequence).

This chain connects TRBV2 to TRBJ1-1, with D possibly being TRBD1 (5 bases). The V end was cut by 4 bases, the J end by 12 bases, with 21 bases between. The CDR3 has 14 amino acids. Germline V CDR1 and CDR2: SNHLY, FYNNEI. CDR3 bases: TGTGCCAGCAGTGCCTTAGAAGGACATACGGGAACTTTCTTT. Amino acids: CASSALEGHTGTFF.